This T cell receptor beta chain derives from a study of CD8+ T cells in alopecia areata. Extraction and reverse transcription of RNA yielded cDNA as the sequencing template. Assay used: immunoSEQ multiplex PCR; TCRdb lists only in-frame clones, some missing. Altogether hundreds of thousands of clones are present, over 45% being singletons, with the ten largest covering less than 2%. Sample treatment: oral pan-JAK inhibitor, 5-10 mg twice daily. Study-level points and caveats: Persistence of many expanded lesional clones was seen in scalp and blood during tofacitinib. Baseline CD8+ expansion's link to response remains uncertain, as there was one nonresponder.

A note on this clone: Its antigen is as yet unknown.

Trimming pared 4 bases from V and 11 bases from J, leaving 12 bases between. The CDR3 length is 13 residues. CDR1 is LGHNA and CDR2 is YSLEER in the germline V gene. J is TRBJ1-6 and V is TRBV4-3, with D tentatively TRBD1 (5 bases). The specimen was CD4+ T cells sorted from blood, collected at week 24, from a patient treated with tofacitinib. This receptor was identified in a human donor with alopecia areata. For the CDR3, the DNA is TGCGCCAGCAGCCGTGGGACGGCTACACCCCTCCACTTT. Translating gives CASSRGTATPLHF.